A few counts support the clone carrying this TCR beta chain. Germline CDR1 MNHEY, CDR2 SMNVEV (reference sequence). The CDR3 consists of 11 residues. The germline V and J ends were trimmed by 8 bases and 9 bases, with 11 bases remaining between them. Patients from Seattle were sampled longitudinally, starting during active infection. In the source study's methods: Reference gene primer amplification gave nucleated cell count estimates. The method was immunoSEQ multiplex PCR; TCRdb's version includes in-frame clones alone and lacks a portion of them. The V and J calls and clone size are taken from that table; D and trimming were inferred from the DNA. The sample carries 220,000 or so clones, around four fifths recorded once. The sample comes from a study of blood T cell repertoires in COVID-19. Study at large: Samples of COVID-19 (acute and convalescent) were obtained from the United States, Italy and Spain. Nucleic acid was either cDNA or gDNA, and it came from T cells, B-cell-depleted T cells, or PBMCs.

Input material: peripheral blood. The chain couples TRBV27 to TRBJ2-1; no clear D gene. The receptor was isolated from a woman older than 75 with COVID-19, enrolled during active disease. The CDR3 loop reads CASGPPLEQFF. DNA of the CDR3: TGTGCCAGCGGGCCGCCCCTTGAGCAGTTCTTC.